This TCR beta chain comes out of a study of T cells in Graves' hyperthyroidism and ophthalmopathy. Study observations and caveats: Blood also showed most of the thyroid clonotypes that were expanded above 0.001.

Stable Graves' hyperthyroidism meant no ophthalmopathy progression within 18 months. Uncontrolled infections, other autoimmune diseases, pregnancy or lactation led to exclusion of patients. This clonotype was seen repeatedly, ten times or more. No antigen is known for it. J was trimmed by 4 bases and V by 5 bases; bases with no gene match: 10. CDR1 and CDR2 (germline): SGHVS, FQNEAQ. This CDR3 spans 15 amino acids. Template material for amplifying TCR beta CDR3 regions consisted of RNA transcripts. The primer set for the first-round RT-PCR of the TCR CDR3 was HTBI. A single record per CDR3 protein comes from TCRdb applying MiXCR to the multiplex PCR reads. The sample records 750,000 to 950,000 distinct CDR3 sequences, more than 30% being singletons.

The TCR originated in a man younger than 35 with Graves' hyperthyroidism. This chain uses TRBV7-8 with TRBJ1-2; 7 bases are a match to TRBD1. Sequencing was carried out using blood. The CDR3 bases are TGTGCCAGCAGCCGAGGGACAGTGCAATCCTATGGCTACACCTTC. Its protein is CASSRGTVQSYGYTF.